Sequencing of this T cell receptor (beta chain) was carried out in a study of T-cell memory formation after mild COVID-19 (dated by TCRdb to the early 2020s). Regarding the complete study: Most TCR sequence clusters were specific to one of the two donors. Longitudinal TCRalpha and TCRbeta repertoire sequencing tracked T-cell clones expanding and contracting after mild COVID-19 in a couple of donors. Two young, previously healthy adult volunteers made up the cohort, one male and one female.

The reads were generated on an Illumina NovaSeq 6000. TCRalpha and TCRbeta cDNA libraries were built by 5'RACE with constant-segment primers, adding sample barcodes and unique molecular identifiers. RNA was extracted from every sample with Trizol reagent. Amplification of the libraries took two PCR steps, and the second step added a second sample barcode plus Illumina TruSeq adapters. Libraries were sequenced on an Illumina NovaSeq with 2 x 150 bp paired-end reads. The authors' analysis ran thus. The reads were demultiplexed and collapsed into UMI-guided consensus sequences using migec v1.2.7. Using mixcr v2.1.11, UMI consensuses were aligned to TRA and TRB V and J templates and then assembled into clonotypes. Expanded or contracted clonotypes were those called significant by both edgeR and NoisET, with noise models trained on biological replicates. edgeR calls used a false discovery rate-adjusted p below 0.01 and a log2 fold-change threshold of 1. As an exploratory analysis of dynamics, PCA with hierarchical clustering was applied to max-normalized trajectories of the 1000 most abundant clonotypes. Each responding clone was given a CD4 or CD8 phenotype based on the CD4+ and CD8+ repertoires, which had been sequenced separately. TCRdb reanalyzed the raw reads on its own, using fastp at Q25 for trimming and MiXCR for clone calling, and kept in-frame beta chains. Rows merge per CDR3 protein into single entries with the most common DNA and genes. These V and J calls are TCRdb output, not the study's own analysis. Here the sample has 140,000 to 150,000 distinct CDR3 sequences; about 19% occur a single time. Around 2.4% of the sample is taken by the ten largest.

Ficoll-Paque density gradient centrifugation was the method used to isolate PBMCs. A word on this clonotype: No antigen is known for it. Base qualities are not at hand, and no much larger clone is one base apart.

What the work shows at the level of the full study, not this receptor alone: The detection of some responding clones in pre-infection memory suggests that pre-existing cross-reactive memory T cells joined the SARS-CoV-2 response. The study included only a couple of mild cases, and larger cohorts that include severe cases with pre-infection samples were judged to be necessary. Contracting CD4+ clones were found mainly in CM and EM memory subsets, while CD8+ clones were enriched in EMRA. The second-wave clones that peaked on day 37 were not confirmed to be SARS-CoV-2 specific. Clones that contracted from day 15 to 85 showed balanced CD4/CD8 phenotypes, whereas a second wave of clones that expanded from day 15 to 37 leaned towards CD4+.

Sequencing was carried out using PBMCs or a T cell subset sorted from them (not recorded which). This receptor was taken from an adult woman who had mild COVID-19 (a few samples of this study predate the infection). The sample titles of this study are shuffled in the database, so cell type and time point are left out; the donor was told from shared clones.

The DNA is TGCGCCAGCAGCGCGGGGACAGGGCGTGATACGCAGTATTTT. The translation is CASSAGTGRDTQYF. The V gene is TRBV5-1 and the J gene is TRBJ2-3, with 9 bases matching TRBD1. Trimmed from V: 4 bases; trimmed from J: 6 bases; junction bases lacking a gene match: 6. The CDR3 numbers 14 residues from cysteine through phenylalanine. Of the read, only the CDR3 DNA is kept; its 42 bases are in frame from base 1. The CDR1 and CDR2 encoded by the germline V gene are SGHRS and YFSETQ.